One and the same sample provided the 12 T cell receptor beta chains below, sequenced in a study of response to subunit inactivated influenza vaccine. Each CDR3 protein gets one entry after TCRdb re-called the RT-PCR reads with MiXCR. The sample holds approximately 170,000 distinct CDR3 sequences, 10% to 15% seen once. These sequences were also reported in another study, on T cells expressing NK-cell markers. As reported in that work: Generation of TCR beta cDNA was performed by 5'RACE template switching incorporating UMIs.

The material was CD8+ T cells sorted from PBMCs, obtained about 12 days after vaccination. All receptors derive from a man between 50 and 59 years old who received an inactivated influenza vaccine.

This clonotype has more than one count but fewer than ten. The chain couples TRBV28 to TRBJ1-5; D is unresolved. CDR1 and CDR2 from the germline V gene are MDHEN and SYDVKM. Trimming took off 5 bases at V and 5 bases at J, with 7 bases between the two ends. The CDR3 contains 12 residues. CDR3 sequence: CASSKGHQPQHF. CDR3 nucleotide sequence: TGTGCCAGCAGTAAGGGCCATCAGCCCCAGCATTTT.

This clonotype has a handful of counts. The V call is TRBV20-1, the J call TRBJ2-7; the match to TRBD2 covers 13 bases. The CDR3 contains 16 residues. The V gene's germline CDR1 is DFQATT and CDR2 SNEGSKA (reference sequence). The junction had 11 bases not matched to a gene; V was cut back by 5 bases and J by 4 bases. This chain's CDR3 is CSAQGLAGILGYEQYF. The CDR3 coding sequence is TGCAGTGCTCAGGGACTAGCGGGAATACTCGGGTACGAGCAGTACTTC.

The gene calls are TRBV4-3 and TRBJ1-4; D remains ambiguous. Germline CDR1 is LGHNA and CDR2 is YSLEER. With 0 bases removed from V and 7 bases from J, the gap between germline ends came to 12 bases. The CDR3 runs 15 residues. The CDR3 coding sequence is TGCGCCAGCAGCCAAGATGAGGGTCCCCTTGAAAAACTGTTTTTT. This codes for CASSQDEGPLEKLFF.

This clonotype was detected only a few times. The gene calls are TRBV9 and TRBJ2-1, with TRBD2 matching 11 bases. Germline values: CDR1 SGDLS, CDR2 YYNGEE. V lost 4 bases and J lost 8; bases outside the gene matches: 11. This CDR3 is built from 16 residues. CDR3 nucleotides: TGTGCCAGCAGCACACGGACTAGCGGGTTTGGAGATGAGCAGTTCTTC. Translation: CASSTRTSGFGDEQFF.

The rearrangement uses TRBV7-9 and TRBJ1-2; D not certain. Germline CDR1 is SEHNR and CDR2 is FQNEAQ (reference sequence). The CDR3 runs to 13 residues. Trimming shortened V by 4 bases and J by 5 bases, and 11 bases separated the two germline ends. In nucleotides, the CDR3 is TGTGCCAGCAGCTCCGCTAGGGCATATGGCTACACCTTC. Translation: CASSSARAYGYTF.

This clonotype turned up a few times. This rearrangement joins TRBV4-2 to TRBJ1-1; D is unclear. The CDR3 length is 15 residues. V was cut by 2 bases and J by 3 bases, with 13 bases left in between. Germline loops: CDR1 LGHNA, CDR2 YNFKEQ. CDR3 bases: TGTGCCAGCAGCCAACAAGAGGGAAGGCACACTGAAGCTTTCTTT. This codes for CASSQQEGRHTEAFF.

The chain employs TRBV20-1 and TRBJ2-7, with 10 bases identical to TRBD1. With 1 base clipped from V and 5 bases from J, the junction kept 8 bases outside the gene matches. Per germline, CDR1 DFQATT and CDR2 SNEGSKA (reference sequence). The CDR3 runs 15 residues. CDR3 nucleotide sequence: TGCAGTGCTAGAGGCCGACAGGGGGCGCGAGACGAGCAGTACTTC. This sequence encodes CSARGRQGARDEQYF.

The V and J genes are TRBV2 and TRBJ2-7, with D perhaps TRBD1 (5 bases). The CDR3 sequence is 13 residues long. In germline, CDR1 is SNHLY, CDR2 FYNNEI. Deletions cut 3 bases from V and 4 bases from J, with 10 bases between. In DNA, the CDR3 is TGTGCCAGCAGTGAGGCAGGGAAATACGAGCAGTACTTC. Protein product: CASSEAGKYEQYF.

Worth noting for this clonotype: Germline and junction disagree at one end, which may indicate a read error. The chain recombines TRBV20-1 with TRBJ2-5; D is unclear. This CDR3 contains 12 residues. Germline V gives CDR1 DFQATT, CDR2 SNEGSKA (reference sequence). This chain's CDR3 is CSARDLGKTHYF. CDR3 in DNA: TGCAGTGCTAGAGATCTCGGCAAGACCCACTACTTC.

The chain couples TRBV6-2 or TRBV6-3 to TRBJ1-5; D not certain. Germline lookup yields CDR1 MNHEY and CDR2 SVGEGT. CDR3 length equals 13 residues. V lost 0 bases and J lost 7, with 7 bases in between. The CDR3 bases are TGTGCCAGCAGTTACTCCGGGTTGCAGCCCCAGCATTTT. This encodes CASSYSGLQPQHF.

This clonotype was observed a few times. CDR3 sequence reads: CASSLADRGDYGYTF. In nucleotides, the CDR3 is TGTGCCAGCAGCTTAGCTGACAGGGGAGACTATGGCTACACCTTC. The genes are TRBV13 and TRBJ1-2; 8 bases fit TRBD1. Unmatched junction bases numbered 4, after V lost 1 base and J lost 3 bases. The CDR3 extends over 15 amino acids. Germline-derived CDR1 and CDR2 are PRHDT and FYEKMQ (reference sequence).

A few counts support this clonotype. V usage is TRBV7-2 and J usage is TRBJ2-5, with D perhaps TRBD1 (6 bases). V was pared by 5 bases and J by 6 bases, with 16 bases between. CDR1 and CDR2 from the germline V gene are SGHTA and FQGNSA. This CDR3 has 14 amino acids. The CDR3, as DNA: TGTGCCAGCAGCCCGACAGGCTATCAACAGACCCAGTACTTC. Protein product: CASSPTGYQQTQYF.